This note documents a single TCR beta chain sequence. Its specificity is unknown. The donors were members of the validation cohort comprising roughly 130 subjects, separate from the roughly 690-subject first cohort. This entry is derived from a study of cytomegalovirus exposure and HLA in healthy donors. Across the study: The approximately 110 validation repertoires used a platform that matched the one used for the approximately 670 first-cohort repertoires, as a later analysis reported. The study, taken as a whole, reports: Rare TCR sequences predominated, though certain public TCRs were found in many donors.

Produced via immunoSEQ multiplex PCR; TCRdb's table is partial and in-frame only. The sample yields 150,000 to 200,000 clones, 85% seen once. This CDR3 contains 15 residues. Trimming took off 0 bases at V and 15 bases at J, with 22 bases between the two ends. Looked up from germline, CDR1 is SGHRS and CDR2 is YFSETQ. The sequencing input was PBMCs. This chain connects TRBV5-1 to TRBJ2-1, with D perhaps matching TRBD2 (5 bases). This TCR was recovered from a man aged 18-30 years in good health and CMV-seropositive. CDR3 sequence reads: CASSLDGRGNQPSFF. The CDR3 bases are TGCGCCAGCAGCTTGGACGGCAGAGGGAACCAACCCTCGTTCTTC.